This is a list of T cell receptor beta chains from one sample in a study of cytomegalovirus exposure and HLA in healthy donors. The table came from immunoSEQ multiplex PCR; TCRdb's copy has only in-frame clones and leaves some out. The sample has approximately 130,000 clones, around nine tenths seen once. The sequencing sample was made of PBMCs. The receptors shown here come from a woman in her twenties or thirties in good health and CMV-seronegative. The CDR3 runs from the conserved cysteine through the conserved F or W. The order of the fields is J gene, clone size, V gene, D gene, CDR3 protein, CDR3 DNA. A D gene is named only where the DNA matches it firmly. Clone size appears in some rows only: once, few, many, or a class for an expanded clone.

j_gene: TRBJ1-1; abundance: .; v_gene: TRBV5-1; d_gene: TRBD1; CDR3aa: CASAGQGGLTEAFF; CDR3nt: TGCGCCAGCGCTGGGCAGGGGGGCCTCACTGAAGCTTTCTTT
j_gene: TRBJ2-7; abundance: once; v_gene: TRBV7-9; d_gene: TRBD1; CDR3aa: CASSLNRGEQYF; CDR3nt: TGTGCCAGCAGCCTCAACAGGGGCGAGCAGTACTTC
j_gene: TRBJ2-3; abundance: .; v_gene: TRBV7-9; d_gene: TRBD2; CDR3aa: CASSLELAGEVDTQYF; CDR3nt: TGTGCCAGCAGCTTAGAGCTAGCGGGAGAGGTAGATACGCAGTATTTT
j_gene: TRBJ2-1; abundance: .; v_gene: TRBV9; d_gene: TRBD2; CDR3aa: CASSVGREIAYNEQFF; CDR3nt: TGTGCCAGCAGCGTAGGGCGGGAGATCGCCTACAATGAGCAGTTCTTC
j_gene: TRBJ2-2; abundance: .; v_gene: TRBV7-2; d_gene: TRBD1; CDR3aa: CASVEATGLDTGELFF; CDR3nt: TGTGCCAGCGTCGAGGCGACAGGGTTGGACACCGGGGAGCTGTTTTTT
j_gene: TRBJ2-2; abundance: .; v_gene: TRBV7-5; d_gene: .; CDR3aa: CVMRGGTGELFF; CDR3nt: TGTGTCATGCGGGGGGGCACCGGGGAGCTGTTTTTT
j_gene: TRBJ2-2; abundance: .; v_gene: TRBV27; d_gene: .; CDR3aa: CASSPWGGTENTGELFF; CDR3nt: TGTGCCAGCAGCCCTTGGGGCGGGACAGAGAACACCGGGGAGCTGTTTTTT
j_gene: TRBJ2-3; abundance: .; v_gene: TRBV29-1; d_gene: TRBD1; CDR3aa: CSVQRGPMQYF; CDR3nt: TGCAGCGTCCAGAGGGGGCCCATGCAGTATTTT
j_gene: TRBJ1-3; abundance: .; v_gene: TRBV7-2; d_gene: TRBD1; CDR3aa: CASSSRTGSSGNTIYF; CDR3nt: TGTGCCAGCAGCTCCCGGACAGGGTCCTCTGGAAACACCATATATTTT
j_gene: TRBJ2-7; abundance: .; v_gene: TRBV5-1; d_gene: .; CDR3aa: CASSLGTQDYEQYF; CDR3nt: TGCGCCAGCAGCTTGGGGACACAAGACTACGAGCAGTACTTC
j_gene: TRBJ2-5; abundance: .; v_gene: TRBV27; d_gene: .; CDR3aa: CASRRPGFGETQYF; CDR3nt: TGTGCCAGCAGGCGTCCGGGGTTCGGGGAGACCCAGTACTTC
j_gene: TRBJ1-2; abundance: .; v_gene: TRBV7-8; d_gene: .; CDR3aa: CASSFGVYGYTF; CDR3nt: TGTGCCAGCAGCTTCGGGGTCTATGGCTACACCTTC
j_gene: TRBJ2-1; abundance: .; v_gene: TRBV13; d_gene: TRBD1; CDR3aa: CASTPGGPVTYNEQFF; CDR3nt: TGTGCCAGCACCCCAGGGGGCCCCGTGACCTACAATGAGCAGTTCTTC
j_gene: TRBJ1-1; abundance: .; v_gene: TRBV7-2; d_gene: .; CDR3aa: CASGMRGSTEAFF; CDR3nt: TGTGCCAGCGGGATGAGGGGGTCCACTGAAGCTTTCTTT
j_gene: TRBJ2-1; abundance: .; v_gene: TRBV7-9; d_gene: TRBD2; CDR3aa: CASSLEAGYNEQFF; CDR3nt: TGTGCCAGCAGCTTAGAAGCGGGGTACAATGAGCAGTTCTTC
j_gene: TRBJ1-1; abundance: .; v_gene: TRBV30; d_gene: .; CDR3aa: CAWSRTGNTEAFF; CDR3nt: TGTGCCTGGAGCCGCACAGGGAACACTGAAGCTTTCTTT
j_gene: TRBJ2-6; abundance: .; v_gene: TRBV28; d_gene: .; CDR3aa: CASSRGGYSGANVLTF; CDR3nt: TGTGCCAGCAGCCGCGGGGGCTATTCTGGGGCCAACGTCCTGACTTTC
j_gene: TRBJ1-2; abundance: .; v_gene: TRBV28; d_gene: TRBD1; CDR3aa: CASSRGGVGYGYTF; CDR3nt: TGTGCCAGCAGTCGAGGGGGCGTAGGCTATGGCTACACCTTC
j_gene: TRBJ1-2; abundance: .; v_gene: TRBV25-1; d_gene: .; CDR3aa: CASENAGSSGGYTF; CDR3nt: TGTGCCAGCGAAAACGCAGGGTCGTCCGGCGGCTACACCTTC
j_gene: TRBJ2-3; abundance: .; v_gene: TRBV28; d_gene: TRBD2; CDR3aa: CASSLRASGTARDTQYF; CDR3nt: TGTGCCAGCAGTTTAAGGGCTAGCGGGACCGCAAGAGATACGCAGTATTTT
j_gene: TRBJ2-7; abundance: once; v_gene: TRBV7-2; d_gene: TRBD2; CDR3aa: CASSLASGGSYEQYF; CDR3nt: TGTGCCAGCAGCTTAGCTAGCGGGGGGTCCTACGAGCAGTACTTC
j_gene: TRBJ2-1; abundance: .; v_gene: TRBV10-3; d_gene: TRBD1; CDR3aa: CAISERAGKTGVLYNEQFF; CDR3nt: TGTGCCATCAGTGAGCGGGCGGGAAAGACAGGGGTCTTATACAATGAGCAGTTCTTC
j_gene: TRBJ2-3; abundance: .; v_gene: TRBV19; d_gene: TRBD1; CDR3aa: CASSTSTGVGPGDTQYF; CDR3nt: TGTGCCAGTAGTACCTCGACAGGGGTCGGACCAGGAGATACGCAGTATTTT
j_gene: TRBJ2-6; abundance: .; v_gene: TRBV28; d_gene: .; CDR3aa: CASSIGHVSGANVLTF; CDR3nt: TGTGCCAGCAGTATAGGACACGTCTCTGGGGCCAACGTCCTGACTTTC
j_gene: TRBJ2-3; abundance: .; v_gene: TRBV19; d_gene: TRBD1; CDR3aa: CASSLHWGQGVDTQYF; CDR3nt: TGTGCCAGTAGCTTGCATTGGGGACAGGGGGTAGATACGCAGTATTTT
j_gene: TRBJ1-5; abundance: .; v_gene: TRBV2; d_gene: .; CDR3aa: CASSARGLGNQPQHF; CDR3nt: TGTGCCAGCAGTGCCAGGGGATTGGGCAATCAGCCCCAGCATTTT
j_gene: TRBJ2-5; abundance: .; v_gene: TRBV4-1; d_gene: .; CDR3aa: CASSQVTGRETQYF; CDR3nt: TGCGCCAGCAGCCAAGTTACGGGGAGAGAGACCCAGTACTTC
j_gene: TRBJ2-7; abundance: .; v_gene: TRBV5-1; d_gene: TRBD2; CDR3aa: CASSFSSSGSSYEQYF; CDR3nt: TGCGCCAGCAGCTTTTCATCTAGCGGAAGCTCCTACGAGCAGTACTTC
j_gene: TRBJ1-2; abundance: .; v_gene: TRBV10-3; d_gene: TRBD1; CDR3aa: CAISPGQGDYGYTF; CDR3nt: TGTGCCATCAGTCCGGGACAGGGAGACTATGGCTACACCTTC